The 31 T cell receptor beta chains below were found in one sample sequenced in a study of cytomegalovirus exposure and HLA in healthy donors. The PCR contained 60 Vbeta and 13 Jbeta primers. The method was immunoSEQ multiplex PCR; TCRdb's version includes in-frame clones alone and lacks a portion of them. The sample records some 99,000 clones, around 73% being singletons. Sequencing was performed on PBMCs. All receptors derive from a man aged 35-49 years in good health and CMV-seronegative.

The rearrangement joins TRBV5-1 to TRBJ2-7; 8 bases are a match to TRBD1. The J segment lost 6 bases and the V segment lost 7 bases, leaving 6 bases of the junction unmatched. The CDR3 spans 12 residues. CDR1 and CDR2 (germline): SGHRS, YFSETQ. DNA for the CDR3: TGCGCCAGCTCCCAGGGGGCTAGCGAGCAGTACTTC. It specifies CASSQGASEQYF.

Note on this clone: One end of the junction does not line up with germline, which may come from a read error. The chain couples TRBV5-6 to TRBJ1-2; the D is unclear. The V gene's germline CDR1 is SGHDT and CDR2 YYEEEE. The CDR3 consists of 13 residues. CDR3 sequence reads: CVSSTGGSYGYTF. Written as DNA, the CDR3 is TGTGTCAGCAGCACCGGCGGGAGCTATGGCTACACCTTC.

CDR3 amino acids: CASSVDFSGADTQYF. The CDR3 DNA reads TGTGCCAGCAGCGTAGATTTTAGCGGGGCAGATACGCAGTATTTT. V usage is TRBV9 and J usage is TRBJ2-3; 8 nucleotides agree with TRBD2. V dropped 0 bases and J dropped 4; count of bases not matched to a gene: 4. From germline, CDR1 is SGDLS and CDR2 YYNGEE. This CDR3 spans 15 amino acids.

This chain joins TRBV27 and TRBJ2-3; the match to TRBD2 covers 9 bases. Germline assignment: CDR1 MNHEY and CDR2 SMNVEV (reference sequence). The ends lost 7 bases at V and 5 bases at J; junction bases unmatched: 10. The CDR3 is 15 residues long. CDR3 bases: TGTGCCAGCAAGTTGCTAGCGGGGACCAAAGATACGCAGTATTTT. Amino acids: CASKLLAGTKDTQYF.

The chain uses TRBV6-1 and TRBJ2-3; D uncertain. With 6 bases removed from V and 2 bases from J, the gap between germline ends came to 15 bases. This CDR3 has 15 residues. CDR1 is MNHNS and CDR2 is SASEGT in the germline V gene. Written as DNA, the CDR3 is TGTGCCAGCAGCGAGACAAGTTTACCCACAGATACGCAGTATTTT. It codes for CASSETSLPTDTQYF.

Points on this clone: Compared with germline, one end of the junction differs, possibly owing to a read error. The chain recombines TRBV4-2 with TRBJ2-5, with 7 bases matching TRBD2. The V gene's germline CDR1 is LGHNA and CDR2 YNFKEQ. The CDR3 runs 15 residues. This CDR3 is CASSQGTSRAVRMDF. CDR3 DNA sequence: TGTGCCAGCAGCCAAGGGACTAGTAGGGCGGTCCGCATGGACTTC.

V is TRBV11-2 and J is TRBJ2-5; 7 positions agree with TRBD1. The end of the DNA aligns better with TRBJ2-7, so the J call may be wrong. CDR1 is SGHAT, CDR2 FQNNGV, per germline. CDR3 length equals 16 residues. CDR3 bases: TGTGCCAGCAGCTTATCTTTTGGGACAGAACTCTACGAGCAGTACTTC. Residues: CASSLSFGTELYEQYF.

Turning to this clone: A read error may account for a junction end that differs from germline. The V call is TRBV7-7, the J call TRBJ2-2; 7 bases are a match to TRBD1. The germline V gene encodes CDR1 SSHAT and CDR2 FNYEAQ (reference sequence). CDR3 size: 17 residues. CDR3 bases: TGTGCTAGCAGCTTAGCACCGACAGGGTATAACACCGGGGAGCTGTTTTTT. It specifies CASSLAPTGYNTGELFF.

Points on this clone: One junction end disagrees with the germline gene, perhaps due to a read error. The CDR3 region has the DNA TGTTCCAGCAGGCCAGGACAGGGGGCGGGCGAGCAGTACTTC. Encoded protein: CSSRPGQGAGEQYF. The chain recombines TRBV7-9 with TRBJ2-7, with 11 bases matching TRBD1. The CDR3 sequence is 14 residues long. Germline V lookup: CDR1 SEHNR, CDR2 FQNEAQ (reference sequence). Full variable domain (outside the CDR3, taken from reference TRBV7-9 and TRBJ2-7): DTGVSQNPRHKITKRGQNVTFRCDPISEHNRLYWYRQTLGQGPEFLTYFQNEAQLEKSRLLSDRFSAERPKGSFSTLEIQRTEQGDSAMYLCSSRPGQGAGEQYFGPGTRLTVT.

V usage is TRBV5-1 and J usage is TRBJ2-5; D gene uncertain. The length of the CDR3 is 12 residues. Trimming removed 2 bases from V and 8 bases from J, with 10 bases in between. Germline CDR1 SGHRS, CDR2 YFSETQ. The CDR3: CASSFGSGTQYF. In DNA form, the CDR3 reads TGCGCCAGCAGCTTCGGGTCGGGTACCCAGTACTTC.

The chain couples TRBV15 to TRBJ1-6, with D perhaps matching TRBD1 (6 bases). With 0 bases removed from V and 5 bases from J, the gap between germline ends came to 11 bases. Germline assignment: CDR1 LNHNV and CDR2 YYDKDF (reference sequence). This CDR3 has 16 amino acids. CDR3 DNA: TGTGCCACCAGCAGAGATCGTCAGGGGAATAATTCACCCCTCCACTTT. Protein product: CATSRDRQGNNSPLHF.

This clone was counted between two and nine times. The chain has TRBV29-1 and TRBJ1-4; D unclear. The CDR3 covers 13 residues. Germline V lookup: CDR1 SQVTM, CDR2 ANQGSEA. The germline V and J ends were trimmed by 7 bases and 7 bases, with 16 bases remaining between them. The CDR3 loop is CSAVQLTSEKLFF. For the CDR3, the DNA is TGCAGCGCTGTACAGCTAACCAGTGAAAAACTGTTTTTT.

This chain connects TRBV5-5 to TRBJ2-1; D not certain. CDR3 length: 14 amino acids. V shed 4 bases and J shed 5 bases, with 13 bases lying between them. The germline V gene encodes CDR1 SGHKS and CDR2 YYEKEE (reference sequence). This chain's CDR3 is CASSPAVPNNEQFF. CDR3 nucleotide sequence: TGTGCCAGCAGCCCCGCAGTCCCAAACAATGAGCAGTTCTTC.

The rearrangement uses TRBV10-2 and TRBJ1-6, with TRBD1 matching 10 bases. Germline values: CDR1 WSHSY, CDR2 SAAADI. This CDR3 is built from 16 residues. V was clipped by 6 bases and J by 5 bases; unmatched bases: 7. CDR3 in amino acids: CASRRSDRGNNSPLHF. CDR3 in DNA: TGCGCCAGCAGGAGGTCGGACAGGGGGAATAATTCACCCCTCCACTTT.

The J gene is TRBJ2-1, the V gene TRBV2; D perhaps matches TRBD2 (5 bases). The germline V and J ends were trimmed by 11 bases and 1 base, with 15 bases remaining between them. Germline loops: CDR1 SNHLY, CDR2 FYNNEI. The CDR3 contains 14 residues. CDR3 sequence reads: CAPGRGSSYNEQFF. In nucleotides, the CDR3 is TGTGCCCCCGGCCGGGGAAGTTCCTACAATGAGCAGTTCTTC.

V gene TRBV6-5 combines with J gene TRBJ1-2, with D possibly being TRBD1 (6 bases). This CDR3 region has 14 residues. Germline assignment: CDR1 MNHEY and CDR2 SVGAGI. The V end was cut by 4 bases, the J end by 7 bases, with 16 bases between. In DNA, the CDR3 is TGTGCCAGCAGTTTAGGGGGTGCCGGAGTTGGCTACACCTTC. Amino acids: CASSLGGAGVGYTF.

This clone was recorded once. The genes are TRBV4-1 and TRBJ2-1; tentatively, D is TRBD2 (6 bases). Germline loops: CDR1 MGHRA, CDR2 YSYEKL. The CDR3 length is 19 residues. V was trimmed by 4 bases and J by 3 bases, leaving 25 bases between them. CDR3: CASSPAGGSTTAYYNEQFF. The CDR3 region has the DNA TGCGCCAGCAGCCCCGCCGGGGGTTCAACTACCGCTTACTACAATGAGCAGTTCTTC.

This clone was detected only a few times. The gene calls are TRBV5-5 and TRBJ1-4; tentative D call: TRBD1 (5 bases). Trimming pared 0 bases from V and 4 bases from J, leaving 7 bases between. The CDR3 consists of 14 residues. Looked up from germline, CDR1 is SGHKS and CDR2 is YYEKEE (reference sequence). The CDR3 sequence: CASSLAGFNEKLFF. For the CDR3, the DNA is TGTGCCAGCAGCTTGGCAGGGTTTAATGAAAAACTGTTTTTT.

This chain links TRBV11-2 with TRBJ2-2; 8 bases align to TRBD2. In germline, CDR1 is SGHAT, CDR2 FQNNGV. Trimming took 1 base from V and 11 from J; bases not matched to a gene: 3. This CDR3 spans 13 amino acids. This chain's CDR3 is CASSLGSGVELFF. As DNA, the CDR3 is TGTGCCAGCAGCTTAGGTAGCGGGGTTGAGCTGTTTTTT.

The sample holds a few counts of this clone. The chain carries TRBV19 and TRBJ1-6; D is perhaps TRBD1 (6 bases). CDR3 length: 16 residues. Germline V gene sequence: CDR1 LNHDA, CDR2 SQIVND (reference sequence). Trimming removed 2 bases from V and 6 bases from J, with 14 bases in between. The CDR3 sequence is CASSIWNRAGNSPLHF. The CDR3 DNA follows: TGTGCCAGTAGTATATGGAACAGGGCCGGTAATTCACCCCTCCACTTT.

V usage is TRBV5-1 and J usage is TRBJ1-2; 10 bases are shared with TRBD1. The V gene's germline CDR1 is SGHRS and CDR2 YFSETQ. This CDR3 comprises 14 residues. V lost 4 bases, J lost 3 bases, and 3 bases stayed unmatched. CDR3 sequence (DNA): TGCGCCAGCAGCCCCGGGACAGGGGACTATGGCTACACCTTC. It translates to CASSPGTGDYGYTF.

The V and J genes are TRBV9 and TRBJ2-5; 8 bases line up with TRBD2. Germline CDR1 SGDLS, CDR2 YYNGEE. The CDR3 spans 15 residues. V was pared by 4 bases and J by 2 bases, with 7 bases of the junction left unmatched. CDR3 amino acids: CASSMSGGPQETQYF. The CDR3 coding sequence is TGTGCCAGCAGCATGAGCGGGGGCCCACAAGAGACCCAGTACTTC.

The chain carries TRBV19 and TRBJ2-5; D possibly corresponds to TRBD1 (6 bases). Trimming cost V 1 base and J 3 bases, with 15 bases left between them. The CDR3 is made up of 16 amino acids. The germline V gene has CDR1 LNHDA and CDR2 SQIVND (reference sequence). The CDR3 sequence: CASSIGRRTVEETQYF. CDR3 DNA sequence: TGTGCCAGTAGTATAGGAAGAAGGACAGTGGAAGAGACCCAGTACTTC.

The chain combines TRBV11-3 with TRBJ2-3; 13 nucleotides line up with TRBD2. The junction had 5 bases not matched to a gene; V was cut back by 8 bases and J by 6 bases. The CDR3 sequence is 14 residues long. The germline V gene has CDR1 SGHNT and CDR2 YENEEA. CDR3 nucleotide sequence: TGTGCCAGCTCCGGGACTAGCGGGGCTGATACGCAGTATTTT. Protein product: CASSGTSGADTQYF.

As for this clone: Other DNA sequences within the sample encode an identical CDR3. The chain uses TRBV7-2 and TRBJ2-5, with D possibly TRBD2 on 7 matching bases. V was cut by 6 bases and J by 5 bases, with 16 bases left in between. Per the germline V gene, CDR1 is SGHTA and CDR2 is FQGNSA. This CDR3 is 14 amino acids long. CDR3: CASSRGSGGETQYF. CDR3 sequence (DNA): TGTGCCAGCAGTCGAGGTTCGGGGGGCGAGACCCAGTACTTC.

The chain couples TRBV12-5 to TRBJ2-7; 9 bases fit TRBD1. The ends lost 5 bases at V and 2 bases at J; junction bases unmatched: 16. The germline gives CDR1 LGHNT, CDR2 FRNRAP. This CDR3 spans 18 amino acids. In DNA, the CDR3 is TGTGCTAGTGGTGGAACCACGAACCGACAGGGGGGGACCTACGAGCAGTACTTC. This codes for CASGGTTNRQGGTYEQYF.

The chain links TRBV6-1 to TRBJ2-7, with D perhaps TRBD2 (5 bases). This CDR3 comprises 14 residues. Germline values: CDR1 MNHNS, CDR2 SASEGT. Trimming took off 0 bases at V and 3 bases at J, with 9 bases between the two ends. For the CDR3, the DNA is TGTGCCAGCAGTGAAGCGCTAGAGGGCTACGAGCAGTACTTC. It encodes CASSEALEGYEQYF.

The V gene is TRBV6-5, the J gene TRBJ2-5; possible D gene TRBD1, 6 bases. Germline loops: CDR1 MNHEY, CDR2 SVGAGI. The CDR3 totals 12 residues. V was shortened by 6 bases and J by 2 bases, with 7 bases between the two germline ends. CDR3 protein: CASSTGQETQYF. The DNA for the CDR3 is TGTGCCAGCAGCACAGGGCAAGAGACCCAGTACTTC.

This clone was detected once. The rearrangement uses TRBV7-9 and TRBJ2-1; the match to TRBD2 covers 10 bases. Losses at the gene ends were 2 bases for V and 6 bases for J; bases not matched to a gene: 7. In germline, CDR1 is SEHNR, CDR2 FQNEAQ (reference sequence). This CDR3 comprises 16 residues. The CDR3 DNA reads as TGTGCCAGCAGCTTATCAGCGGGGGGGCCCCCCAATGAGCAGTTCTTC. The encoded protein is CASSLSAGGPPNEQFF.

The chain carries TRBV7-2 and TRBJ2-1; D is perhaps TRBD2 (5 bases). This CDR3 is built from 12 residues. Looked up from germline, CDR1 is SGHTA and CDR2 is FQGNSA. Trimming pared 1 base from V and 10 bases from J, leaving 8 bases between. The CDR3 sequence is CASSLVTREQFF. The CDR3 coding sequence is TGTGCCAGCAGCTTAGTTACTAGAGAGCAGTTCTTC.

CDR3 DNA sequence: TGTGCCTGGACATCAGGGATAGGTATCGGCTACACCTTC. Translated, it gives CAWTSGIGIGYTF. V usage is TRBV30 and J usage is TRBJ1-2; D may be TRBD1 (5 bases). Germline V lookup: CDR1 GTSNPN, CDR2 SVGIG (reference sequence). The length of the CDR3 is 13 residues. Deletions cut 4 bases from V and 8 bases from J, with 17 bases between.